This is a list of T cell receptor beta chains from one sample in a study of blood T cell repertoires in COVID-19. Assay: immunoSEQ multiplex PCR; the TCRdb copy retains only in-frame clones and omits some. This sample has approximately 200,000 clones, with 80% to 90% found just once. The source material was peripheral blood. The receptors come from a man aged 60 to 75 with acute or convalescent COVID-19. Both conserved end residues are part of each CDR3. D genes are given only for firm matches. Part of the rows lack a size; the others show once, few, many or a class for expanded clones.

v_gene,j_gene,abundance,d_gene,CDR3nt,CDR3aa
TRBV5-1,TRBJ1-1,-,TRBD1,TGCGCCAGCAGCCCTGGGGGGACAGGATCAAACACTGAAGCTTTCTTT,CASSPGGTGSNTEAFF
TRBV6-4,TRBJ2-3,-,TRBD2,TGTGCCAGCAGGCGACTAGCGGGAGGCGCAGATACGCAGTATTTT,CASRRLAGGADTQYF
TRBV30,TRBJ2-1,-,TRBD1,TGTGCCTTGGGACAGGGCAATGAGCAGTTCTTC,CALGQGNEQFF
TRBV3-1/TRBV3-2,TRBJ2-7,-,TRBD2,TGTGCCAGCAGCCAAGTCCCGGCTTTAGCGGGAGAGCAGTACTTC,CASSQVPALAGEQYF
TRBV3-1/TRBV3-2,TRBJ1-2,-,TRBD1,TGTGCCAGCAGCCAAGATGAGCGGACAGGGGCGTATGGCTACACCTTC,CASSQDERTGAYGYTF
TRBV30,TRBJ2-1,-,-,TGTGCCTGGGACCCACGGGGGATATACAATGAGCAGTTCTTC,CAWDPRGIYNEQFF
TRBV3-1/TRBV3-2,TRBJ1-1,-,-,TGTGCCAGCAGCCAATGGGGCGGCACTGAAGCTTTCTTT,CASSQWGGTEAFF
TRBV9,TRBJ2-1,-,-,TGTGCCAGCAGCGCTCCGTATCAGAACATTCAGTTCTTC,CASSAPYQNIQFF
TRBV7-2,TRBJ2-7,once,TRBD1,TGTGCCAGCAGCCCCCCGGGCAGGGGGTACGAGCAGTACTTC,CASSPPGRGYEQYF
TRBV9,TRBJ2-7,-,-,TGTGCCAGCAGCGGAGACTCCTACGAGCAGTACTTC,CASSGDSYEQYF
TRBV28,TRBJ2-7,-,TRBD1,TGTGCCAGCACTTTACAGGGGGCGAGGTACGAGCAGTACTTC,CASTLQGARYEQYF
TRBV27,TRBJ2-5,-,TRBD2,TGTGCCAGCAGTTTGACTAGCGGGAGAGAGACCCAGTACTTC,CASSLTSGRETQYF
TRBV5-1,TRBJ1-4,-,-,TGCGCCAGCAGAGGGGACATTGAAAAACTGTTTTTT,CASRGDIEKLFF
TRBV5-6,TRBJ2-1,few,-,TGTGCCAGCAGCTTGTACATCGCGGCTGGTAGTGAGCAGTTCTTC,CASSLYIAAGSEQFF
TRBV9,TRBJ2-7,-,TRBD2,TGTGCCAGCAGCGGCGGGAGTAGATACGAGCAGTACTTC,CASSGGSRYEQYF
TRBV7-7,TRBJ2-5,once,TRBD1,TGTGCTAGCAGCTCGGACAGGCCGTACCAAGAGACCCAGTACTTC,CASSSDRPYQETQYF
TRBV5-1,TRBJ2-1,-,TRBD2,TGCGCCAGCAGCTTGATAGCGGGAGGTTCCTACAATGAGCAGTTCTTC,CASSLIAGGSYNEQFF
TRBV7-9,TRBJ1-6,-,TRBD1,TGTGCCAGCAGCCCACAGGGGTTATTAGATAATTCACCCCTCCACTTT,CASSPQGLLDNSPLHF
TRBV7-9,TRBJ2-3,-,-,TGTGCCAGCAGCTTAGCCGGGCGGGGTAGCACAGATACGCAGTATTTT,CASSLAGRGSTDTQYF
TRBV27,TRBJ1-1,few,TRBD1,TGTGCCAGCAGTTTGAAAGACAGGGGAAGGAACACTGAAGCTTTCTTT,CASSLKDRGRNTEAFF
TRBV5-4,TRBJ2-2,-,-,TGTGCCAGCAGCGGGAGCGGTATGGTGGGGACCGGGGAGCTGTTTTTT,CASSGSGMVGTGELFF
TRBV28,TRBJ2-3,-,TRBD1,TGTGCCAGCAGGTTCGGACAGGGCGGAAATACGCAGTATTTT,CASRFGQGGNTQYF
TRBV7-9,TRBJ1-5,-,-,TGTGCCAGCAGCAAATTTAGCGGGGGGGATCAGCCCCAGCATTTT,CASSKFSGGDQPQHF
TRBV30,TRBJ1-4,-,TRBD1,TGTGCCTGGAGTCAGGGGGGTTCTAATGAAAAACTGTTTTTT,CAWSQGGSNEKLFF
TRBV7-2,TRBJ2-7,-,TRBD2,TGTGCCAGCAGCTTAAATGCGGGACTAGCGGGTCGTAAGGGCGAGCAGTACTTC,CASSLNAGLAGRKGEQYF
TRBV27,TRBJ2-7,-,TRBD2,TGTGCCAGCGAGAGCCCGGGAGGAGAGAAGTACTTC,CASESPGGEKYF
TRBV7-2,TRBJ2-1,-,TRBD2,TGTGCCAGCAGTCCTCGGACCGGGACTAGGGGTTTATATGAGCAGTTCTTC,CASSPRTGTRGLYEQFF
TRBV7-9,TRBJ2-1,few,TRBD1,TGTGCCAGCAGCTTATATACAGGGGGGTACAATGAGCAGTTCTTC,CASSLYTGGYNEQFF
TRBV6-5,TRBJ2-3,-,TRBD2,TGTGCCAGCAGGCTGACTAGCGGGAGGGAAGATACGCAGTATTTT,CASRLTSGREDTQYF
TRBV7-2,TRBJ2-7,-,TRBD2,TGTGCCAGCAGCCCCGAAAGCGGGAGGGCCTACGAGCAGTACTTC,CASSPESGRAYEQYF
TRBV4-1,TRBJ1-2,-,-,TGCGCCAGCAGCCACCCCGGGACAATTAACTATGTCTACACCTTC,CASSHPGTINYVYTF
TRBV4-1,TRBJ1-5,-,TRBD1,TGCGCCAGCAGCCAGGAGGGACAGAGTGTGCTTCCCCAGCATTTT,CASSQEGQSVLPQHF
TRBV27,TRBJ2-3,few,TRBD2,TGTGCCAGCAGCAACACTCTAGCGGGAGGGGGTCGAGATACGCAGTATTTT,CASSNTLAGGGRDTQYF
TRBV9,TRBJ1-1,-,-,TGTGCCAGCAGGAGGGATTGGAACACTGAAGCTTTCTTT,CASRRDWNTEAFF
TRBV5-4,TRBJ2-7,few,-,TGTGCCAGCAGCTTGGACCAGGACTACGAGCAGTACTTC,CASSLDQDYEQYF
TRBV28,TRBJ2-5,-,-,TGTGCCAGCAGTTTTGGACTAGACAGGCAGACCCAGTACTTC,CASSFGLDRQTQYF
TRBV6-1,TRBJ1-5,-,-,TGTGCCAGCAGTGAAGTGAACCGGGGGAATCAGCCCCAGCATTTT,CASSEVNRGNQPQHF